This T cell receptor (beta chain) is drawn from a study of response to subunit inactivated influenza vaccine. One entry per CDR3 protein results from TCRdb running MiXCR on the RT-PCR reads. The repertoire consists of roughly 700,000 distinct CDR3 sequences, with approximately 15% occurring once and the leading ten covering 6.5% to 8.5%. Trimming removed 1 base from V and 0 bases from J, with 6 bases in between. The CDR3 has 15 amino acids. General study results and limits: Authors suggested seasonal influenza vaccinations each recruit few new T cells.

This clonotype was seen at least ten times. Its antigen is as yet unknown. The chain combines TRBV12-3 or TRBV12-4 with TRBJ1-4; D remains unclear. The sequences come from PBMCs from blood, collected less than 15 days before vaccination. This sequence originates from a man in his fifties or sixties who received an inactivated influenza vaccine. The CDR3 DNA reads as TGTGCCAGCAGTTTAGGGGATTCAACTAATGAAAAACTGTTTTTT. Translation gives CASSLGDSTNEKLFF.